The rows below give T cell receptor beta chains drawn from one sample of a study of cytomegalovirus exposure and HLA in healthy donors. Generated by immunoSEQ multiplex PCR, the TCRdb table keeps only in-frame clones and is missing some. The sample has around 170,000 clones; more than 75% are singletons. The sequencing sample was made of PBMCs. Receptors were obtained from a woman aged 45-59 years in good health and CMV-seropositive. The CDR3 runs from the conserved cysteine through the conserved F or W. A row's size may be missing; if present it is once, few, many or a size class.

v_call	j_call	clone_size	cdr3_aa
TRBV19	TRBJ1-4	NA	CATWDRSNYEKLFF
TRBV6-1	TRBJ2-2	NA	CASSGTVNTGELFF
TRBV6-1	TRBJ1-6	few	CASSTRDSPLHF
TRBV4-3	TRBJ2-2	few	CASSQGDRYTGELFF
TRBV4-1	TRBJ1-4	NA	CASSQPNQGAKEKLFF
TRBV5-1	TRBJ2-1	NA	CASSLTDNNEQFF
TRBV18	TRBJ2-1	NA	CASSPQDRGNYNEQFF
TRBV7-3	TRBJ2-7	NA	CAGGAIRSYEQYF
TRBV2	TRBJ2-7	once	CASTKDRDYEQYF
TRBV9	TRBJ2-3	once	CASSVAGGEGRTDTQYF
TRBV4-2	TRBJ2-5	NA	CASSQGVLPEVGGDQYF
TRBV7-9	TRBJ2-1	NA	CASSPPAGRQRGGREQFF
TRBV5-1	TRBJ1-2	NA	CASSMGQGADGYTF
TRBV7-8	TRBJ2-2	NA	CASSSRDIQTGELFF
TRBV7-9	TRBJ2-3	NA	CASSTRTALGDTQYF
TRBV2	TRBJ1-1	NA	CASSPGITEAFF
TRBV7-2	TRBJ2-7	NA	CASSFDGSYEQYF
TRBV7-9	TRBJ2-7	NA	CSSSSFRSYEQYF
TRBV11-2	TRBJ2-7	NA	CASSLDRGNEQYF
TRBV5-4	TRBJ1-2	NA	CASSLGGSLNYGYTF
TRBV5-1	TRBJ2-3	NA	CASSRPSGLTDTQYF
TRBV29-1	TRBJ2-5	NA	CSVQTTGQTQYF
TRBV5-1	TRBJ1-6	NA	CASSFGVGRDNSPLHF
TRBV6-5	TRBJ2-5	NA	CASSSSWVPETQYF
TRBV28	TRBJ2-7	NA	CASSLSTPKGAYEQYF
TRBV19	TRBJ2-1	NA	CASSITGVEHNEQFF
TRBV28	TRBJ1-4	once	CASSSGQGHEKLFF
TRBV6-5	TRBJ2-3	NA	CASSKLAGGDTQYF
TRBV27	TRBJ1-5	NA	CASSLNRAGGNQPQHF
TRBV9	TRBJ2-2	NA	CASSVNSNTGELFF
TRBV4-3	TRBJ1-1	few	CASSPPLKAGGNTEAFF
TRBV11-2	TRBJ2-1	NA	CASSPQVSSYNEQFF
TRBV7-3	TRBJ2-3	NA	CASSPDRGTDTQYF
TRBV5-1	TRBJ1-1	NA	CASSLGGGSTEAFF